One and the same sample provided the 10 T cell receptor beta chains below, sequenced in a study of CD8 T cells in ankylosing spondylitis (dated by TCRdb to 2016 to 2017). Libraries were made using 5' RACE. Sequencing used an Illumina HiSeq 2500. The public reads were reanalyzed by TCRdb: fastp trimming at Q25, MiXCR alignment, in-frame beta chains only. Duplicate CDR3 protein sequences are folded into a single record with the most common DNA and genes. The sample yields about 140,000 distinct CDR3 sequences; roughly 7.7% were counted once. The ten largest account for 7.3% of the sample. Sequenced: synovial fluid, either unsorted or a sorted T cell fraction (not recorded which). Receptors were obtained from a male donor with ankylosing spondylitis.

V usage is TRBV19 and J usage is TRBJ2-5, with D unclear. Trimming removed 1 base at V and 4 bases at J, with 10 bases between. Germline loops: CDR1 LNHDA, CDR2 SQIVND (reference sequence). The CDR3 has 14 residues. The CDR3 DNA is TGTGCCAGTAGTATAGGGCCTCAGACAGAGACCCAGTACTTC. It translates to CASSIGPQTETQYF.

This clonotype was detected many times. The rearrangement links TRBV7-2 to TRBJ1-2, with 7 bases aligning to TRBD1. Germline V gene data show CDR1 as SGHTA and CDR2 as FQGNSA. The CDR3 length is 15 residues. J lost 2 bases, V lost 2 bases, and 5 bases had no gene match. CDR3 sequence: CASSLSGDRNYGYTF. The CDR3 bases are TGTGCCAGCAGCTTATCCGGGGACAGAAACTATGGCTACACCTTC.

This clonotype came up many times. This CDR3 is CASGRSRGNQPQHF. In nucleotides, the CDR3 is TGTGCCAGCGGTCGGTCTCGGGGCAATCAGCCCCAGCATTTT. The genes are TRBV2 and TRBJ1-5; unclear D gene. Trimming cost V 8 bases and J 2 bases, with 13 bases left between them. The CDR3 is 14 amino acids. Per the germline V gene, CDR1 is SNHLY and CDR2 is FYNNEI.

CDR3 in amino acids: CASSHRQGFNGEQYF. The CDR3 DNA follows: TGTGCCAGCAGCCATAGACAGGGCTTCAACGGCGAGCAGTACTTC. The chain couples TRBV12-3 or TRBV12-4 to TRBJ2-7, with 7 bases matching TRBD1. The CDR3 is 15 residues long. V shed 6 bases, J shed 6 bases, and the junction held 14 bases outside the gene matches.

This clonotype appeared a few times. The rearrangement uses TRBV5-6 and TRBJ2-1; no firm D call. Germline CDR1 SGHDT, CDR2 YYEEEE. V was trimmed by 7 bases and J by 1 base, leaving 9 bases between them. The CDR3 sequence is 13 residues long. The CDR3, as DNA: TGTGCCAGCGTGGCAGGTTCCTACAATGAGCAGTTCTTC. This encodes CASVAGSYNEQFF.

This clonotype has just a few counts. V and J are TRBV4-2 and TRBJ1-1, with 7 bases lining up with TRBD1. Germline V lookup: CDR1 LGHNA, CDR2 YNFKEQ. V lost 0 bases, J lost 0 bases, and 10 bases stayed unmatched. The CDR3 loop spans 18 amino acids. The CDR3 region is CASSQDAPGQNLNTEAFF. CDR3 nucleotide sequence: TGTGCCAGCAGCCAAGATGCACCGGGACAGAATCTGAACACTGAAGCTTTCTTT.

This clonotype was counted ten times or more. V gene TRBV6-2 or TRBV6-3 combines with J gene TRBJ1-1, with D tentatively TRBD1 (6 bases). Germline V gene lookup returns CDR1 MNHEY and CDR2 SVGEGT. The CDR3 has 14 amino acids. V shed 2 bases and J shed 0 bases, with 7 bases lying between them. As DNA, the CDR3 is TGTGCCAGCAGTTACGGGGGCATGAACACTGAAGCTTTCTTT. Residues: CASSYGGMNTEAFF.

This clonotype has a count of ten or more. The chain combines TRBV4-3 with TRBJ2-1; 10 bases agree with TRBD2. The length of the CDR3 is 16 residues. Germline V gene lookup returns CDR1 LGHNA and CDR2 YSLEER. V lost 0 bases, J lost 3 bases, and 2 bases stayed unmatched. Here the CDR3 DNA reads TGCGCCAGCAGCCAAGATACTAGCGGGAACTACAATGAGCAGTTCTTC. It codes for CASSQDTSGNYNEQFF.

This clonotype has at least ten counts. This chain joins TRBV20-1 and TRBJ2-7, with D perhaps matching TRBD1 or TRBD2 (5 bases each). The CDR3 has 14 residues. V was trimmed by 6 bases and J by 0 bases, leaving 15 bases between them. Germline values: CDR1 DFQATT, CDR2 SNEGSKA (reference sequence). Here the CDR3 reads CSAAGTGSSYEQYF. As DNA, the CDR3 is TGCAGTGCCGCCGGGACGGGGAGCTCCTACGAGCAGTACTTC.

This clonotype was detected many times. A read error may account for a junction end that differs from germline. This sequence joins TRBV7-2 and TRBJ2-7; D is unresolved. Germline-derived CDR1 and CDR2 are SGHTA and FQGNSA. The CDR3 has 15 amino acids. In DNA form, the CDR3 reads TGTGCCAGCAGCTTAGTCGGCGGTGCCCCCTACGGGCAGTACTTC. The encoded protein is CASSLVGGAPYGQYF. Variable domain in full (rest from reference TRBV7-2 and TRBJ2-7): GAGVSQSPSNKVTEKGKDVELRCDPISGHTALYWYRQSLGQGLEFLIYFQGNSAPDKSGLPSDRFSAERTGGSVSTLTIQRTQQEDSAVYLCASSLVGGAPYGQYFGPGTRLTVT.